A single T cell receptor (beta chain) is shown here with its context. No antigen is known for it. Construction of TCR beta libraries was performed using quantitative 5'-RACE with molecular barcodes. Each CDR3 protein is one row after TCRdb ran MiXCR on the 5' RACE reads. The sample lists tens of thousands of distinct CDR3 sequences; approximately 9.6% were seen once. These data come from a study of CD8 T cells in ankylosing spondylitis. Study-level points and caveats: Clones linked to disease were reported to show significant enrichment in matched ankylosing spondylitis synovial fluid. Clones linked with disease were CD8+ and fairly uncommon in the peripheral blood. Ankylosing spondylitis blood appeared to carry a characteristic TCR beta motif of roughly eight highly homologous variants. There were earlier reports of some motif variants in reactive arthritis synovial fluid and blood.

In germline, CDR1 is DFQATT, CDR2 SNEGSKA (reference sequence). The length of the CDR3 is 12 residues. The V segment lost 3 bases and the J segment 6 bases; nucleotides outside the gene matches: 1. The chain employs TRBV20-1 and TRBJ2-1; TRBD1 aligns across 8 bases. The receptor's source is a male donor with ankylosing spondylitis. Material for sequencing was blood, either unsorted or a sorted T cell fraction (not recorded which). The DNA for the CDR3 is TGCAGTGCTAGGGGACAGGCCAATGAGCAGTTCTTC. Protein sequence: CSARGQANEQFF.